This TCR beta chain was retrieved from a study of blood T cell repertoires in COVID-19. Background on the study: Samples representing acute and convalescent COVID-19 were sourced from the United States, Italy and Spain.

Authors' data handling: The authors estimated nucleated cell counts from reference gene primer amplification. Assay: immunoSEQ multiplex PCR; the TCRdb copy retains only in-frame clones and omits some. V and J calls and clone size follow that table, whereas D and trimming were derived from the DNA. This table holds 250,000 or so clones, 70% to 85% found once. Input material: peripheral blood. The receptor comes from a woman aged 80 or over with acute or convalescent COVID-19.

CDR3 loop: CSVVNQLSDTQYF. The CDR3, as DNA: TGCAGCGTTGTTAACCAACTATCGGATACGCAGTATTTT. J is TRBJ2-3 and V is TRBV29-1; D unresolved. The CDR3 consists of 13 residues. Trimming left V 4 bases short and J 6 bases short, with 14 bases between. Germline lookup yields CDR1 SQVTM and CDR2 ANQGSEA.